The 5 T cell receptor beta chains below come from one sample, sequenced in a study of diagnostic markers for celiac disease. TCRdb reprocessed the reads; each CDR3 protein has one entry and no DNA is given. Its clone listing holds just over 7,500 distinct CDR3 sequences. Source material: either unsorted cells or a sorted T cell fraction (not recorded which). These receptors were taken from a human donor. This table probably holds off-target reads from a library built for another chain.

The gene calls are TRBV18 and TRBJ2-1; TCRdb proposes TRBD2, but this gene call is untestable without DNA. The germline V gene has CDR1 KGHSH and CDR2 LQKENI. The CDR3 is 13 amino acids. CDR3 sequence reads: CASSPSSEDEQFF. The full variable domain, rest sourced from reference TRBV18 and TRBJ2-1, is NAGVMQNPRHLVRRRGQEARLRCSPMKGHSHVYWYRQLPEEGLKFMVYLQKENIIDESGMPKERFSAEFPKEGPSILRIQQVVRGDSAAYFCASSPSSEDEQFFGPGTRLTVL.

J is TRBJ2-5 and V is TRBV5-6; TCRdb returns TRBD1, unconfirmable since there is no DNA. The CDR3 covers 14 residues. Germline loops: CDR1 SGHDT, CDR2 YYEEEE. CDR3 sequence: CASSLQGSAETQYF.

This chain joins TRBV9 and TRBJ2-3; with no DNA, the TCRdb D assignment of TRBD1 cannot be verified. Germline assignment: CDR1 SGDLS and CDR2 YYNGEE. The CDR3 length is 17 residues. CDR3 amino acids: CASSVDEGGRGLDTQYF.

The chain couples TRBV5-1 to TRBJ2-5; without DNA, the TCRdb call of TRBD1 cannot be checked. Germline loops: CDR1 SGHRS, CDR2 YFSETQ. CDR3 length: 13 amino acids. The chain's CDR3 is CASSLEGEETQYF. Drawing the rest from reference TRBV5-1 and TRBJ2-5, the complete variable domain is KAGVTQTPRYLIKTRGQQVTLSCSPISGHRSVSWYQQTPGQGLQFLFEYFSETQRNKGNFPGRFSGRQFSNSRSEMNVSTLELGDSALYLCASSLEGEETQYFGPGTRLLVL.

The chain joins TRBV6-1 to TRBJ2-4; TCRdb reports TRBD2, a call that lacks DNA to check it against. The CDR3 spans 11 residues. The germline V gene has CDR1 MNHNS and CDR2 SASEGT. CDR3 amino acids: CAATSGNIQYF.